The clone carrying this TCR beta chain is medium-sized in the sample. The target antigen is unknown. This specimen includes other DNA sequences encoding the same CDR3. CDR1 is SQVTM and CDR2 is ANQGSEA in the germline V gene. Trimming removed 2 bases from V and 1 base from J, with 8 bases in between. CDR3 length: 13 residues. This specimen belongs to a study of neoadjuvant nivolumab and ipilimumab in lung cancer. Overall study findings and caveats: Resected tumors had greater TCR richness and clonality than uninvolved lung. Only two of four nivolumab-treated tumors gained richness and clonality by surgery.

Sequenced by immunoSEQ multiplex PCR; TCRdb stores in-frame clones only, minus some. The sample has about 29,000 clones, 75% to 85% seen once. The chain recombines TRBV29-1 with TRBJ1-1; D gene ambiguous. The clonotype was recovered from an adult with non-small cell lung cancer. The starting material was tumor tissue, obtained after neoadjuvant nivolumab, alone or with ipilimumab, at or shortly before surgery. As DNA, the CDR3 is TGCAGCGTTGAAAGCCCCGAGAACACTGAAGCTTTCTTT. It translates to CSVESPENTEAFF.